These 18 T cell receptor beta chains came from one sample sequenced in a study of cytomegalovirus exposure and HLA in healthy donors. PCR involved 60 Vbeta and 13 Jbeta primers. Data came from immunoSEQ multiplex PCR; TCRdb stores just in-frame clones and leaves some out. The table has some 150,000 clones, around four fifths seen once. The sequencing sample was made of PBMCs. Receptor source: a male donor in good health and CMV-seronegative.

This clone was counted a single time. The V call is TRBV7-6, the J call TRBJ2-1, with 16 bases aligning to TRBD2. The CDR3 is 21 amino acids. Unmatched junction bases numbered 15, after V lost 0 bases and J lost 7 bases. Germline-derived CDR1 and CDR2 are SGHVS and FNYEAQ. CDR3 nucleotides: TGTGCCAGCAGCTTAGCGGGTGTGGGGACTAGCGGGAGGGCCGGTGTAAATGAGCAGTTCTTC. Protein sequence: CASSLAGVGTSGRAGVNEQFF.

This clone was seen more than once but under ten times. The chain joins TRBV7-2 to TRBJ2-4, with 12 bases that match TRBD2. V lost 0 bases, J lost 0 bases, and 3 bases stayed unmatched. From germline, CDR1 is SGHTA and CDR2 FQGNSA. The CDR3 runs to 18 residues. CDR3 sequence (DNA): TGTGCCAGCAGCTTAGCGACTAGCGGGGGACTAGCCAAAAACATTCAGTACTTC. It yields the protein CASSLATSGGLAKNIQYF. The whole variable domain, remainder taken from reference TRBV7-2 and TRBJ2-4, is GAGVSQSPSNKVTEKGKDVELRCDPISGHTALYWYRQSLGQGLEFLIYFQGNSAPDKSGLPSDRFSAERTGGSVSTLTIQRTQQEDSAVYLCASSLATSGGLAKNIQYFGAGTRLSVL.

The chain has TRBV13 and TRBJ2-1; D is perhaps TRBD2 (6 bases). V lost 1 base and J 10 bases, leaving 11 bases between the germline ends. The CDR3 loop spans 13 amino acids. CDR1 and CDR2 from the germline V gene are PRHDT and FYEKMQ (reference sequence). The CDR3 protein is CASSLVRLAEQFF. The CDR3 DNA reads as TGTGCCAGCAGCTTAGTGCGGCTAGCGGAGCAGTTCTTC.

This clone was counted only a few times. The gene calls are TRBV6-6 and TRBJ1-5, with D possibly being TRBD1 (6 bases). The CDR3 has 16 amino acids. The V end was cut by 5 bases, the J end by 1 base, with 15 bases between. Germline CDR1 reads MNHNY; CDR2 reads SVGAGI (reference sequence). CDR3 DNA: TGTGCCAGCAGTAGCCTTGCGGGGGCAAGCAATCAGCCCCAGCATTTT. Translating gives CASSSLAGASNQPQHF.

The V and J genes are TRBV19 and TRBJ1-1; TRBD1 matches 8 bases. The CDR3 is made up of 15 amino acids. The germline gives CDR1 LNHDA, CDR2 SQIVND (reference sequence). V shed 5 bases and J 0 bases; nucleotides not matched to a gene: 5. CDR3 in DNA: TGTGCCAGTAGTCTCGGACAGGGATTGAACACTGAAGCTTTCTTT. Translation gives CASSLGQGLNTEAFF.

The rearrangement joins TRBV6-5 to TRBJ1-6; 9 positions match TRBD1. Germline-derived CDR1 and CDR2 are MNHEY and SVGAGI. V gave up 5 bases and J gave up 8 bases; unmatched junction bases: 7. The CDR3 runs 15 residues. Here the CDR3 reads CASSRLGQGYSPLHF. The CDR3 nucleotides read TGTGCCAGCAGTCGACTGGGACAGGGATATTCACCCCTCCACTTT.

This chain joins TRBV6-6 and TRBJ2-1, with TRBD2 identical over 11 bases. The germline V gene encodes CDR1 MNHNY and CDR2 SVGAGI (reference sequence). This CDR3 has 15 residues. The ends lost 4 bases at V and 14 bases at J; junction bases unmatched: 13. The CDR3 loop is CASSLTSGDVDDEFF. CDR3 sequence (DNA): TGTGCCAGCAGTTTGACTAGCGGGGACGTTGACGATGAGTTCTTC.

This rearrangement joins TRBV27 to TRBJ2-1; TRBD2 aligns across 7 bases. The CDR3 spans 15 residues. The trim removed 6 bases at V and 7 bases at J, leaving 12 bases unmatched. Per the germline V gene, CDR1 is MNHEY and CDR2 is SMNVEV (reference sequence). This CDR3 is CASSILGDYLNEQFF. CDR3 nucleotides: TGTGCCAGCAGCATCCTAGGGGACTACTTAAATGAGCAGTTCTTC.

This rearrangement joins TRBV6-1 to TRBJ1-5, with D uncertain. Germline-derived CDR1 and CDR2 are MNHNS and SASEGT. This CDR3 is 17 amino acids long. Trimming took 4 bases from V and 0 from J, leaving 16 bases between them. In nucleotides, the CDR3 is TGTGCCAGCAGTGCCATGTTGACAAAAGTTAGCAATCAGCCCCAGCATTTT. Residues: CASSAMLTKVSNQPQHF.

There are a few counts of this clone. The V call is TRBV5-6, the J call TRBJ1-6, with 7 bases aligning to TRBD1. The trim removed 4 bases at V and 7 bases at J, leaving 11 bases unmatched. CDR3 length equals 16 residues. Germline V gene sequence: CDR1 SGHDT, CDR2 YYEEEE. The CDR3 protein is CASSPPGGPGNSPLHF. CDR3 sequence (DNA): TGTGCCAGCAGCCCCCCAGGGGGGCCAGGGAATTCACCCCTCCACTTT. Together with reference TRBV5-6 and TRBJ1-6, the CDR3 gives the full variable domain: DAGVTQSPTHLIKTRGQQVTLRCSPKSGHDTVSWYQQALGQGPQFIFQYYEEEERQRGNFPDRFSGHQFPNYSSELNVNALLLGDSALYLCASSPPGGPGNSPLHFGNGTRLTVT.

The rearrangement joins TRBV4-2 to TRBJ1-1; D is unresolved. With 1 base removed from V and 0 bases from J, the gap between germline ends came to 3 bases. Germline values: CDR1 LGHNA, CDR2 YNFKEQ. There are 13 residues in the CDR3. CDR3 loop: CASSQGVNTEAFF. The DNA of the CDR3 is TGTGCCAGCAGCCAAGGAGTGAACACTGAAGCTTTCTTT.

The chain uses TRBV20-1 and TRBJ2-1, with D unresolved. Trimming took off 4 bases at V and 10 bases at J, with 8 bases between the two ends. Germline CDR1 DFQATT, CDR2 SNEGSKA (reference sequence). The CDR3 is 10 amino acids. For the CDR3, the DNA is TGCAGTGCTATAGACCTAGAGCAGTTCTTC. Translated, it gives CSAIDLEQFF.

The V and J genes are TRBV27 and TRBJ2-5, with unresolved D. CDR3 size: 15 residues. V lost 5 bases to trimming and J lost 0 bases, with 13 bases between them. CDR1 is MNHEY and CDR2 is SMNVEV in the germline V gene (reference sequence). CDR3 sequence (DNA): TGTGCCAGCAGTACCCACCAGAAGTACCAAGAGACCCAGTACTTC. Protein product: CASSTHQKYQETQYF.

The CDR3 DNA reads TGCGCCAGCAGCCAAGTTGGGGGCGGGACTGAAGCTTTCTTT. Residues: CASSQVGGGTEAFF. V is TRBV4-1 and J is TRBJ1-1; D possibly corresponds to TRBD1 (6 bases). This CDR3 contains 14 residues. The V gene lost 1 base and the J gene lost 5 bases, with 11 bases spanning the gap. The germline gives CDR1 MGHRA, CDR2 YSYEKL.

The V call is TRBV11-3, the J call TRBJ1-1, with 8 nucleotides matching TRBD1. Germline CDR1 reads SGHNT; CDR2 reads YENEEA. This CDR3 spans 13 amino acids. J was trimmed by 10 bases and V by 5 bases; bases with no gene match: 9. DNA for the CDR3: TGTGCCAGCAGCCCCGCCGGACAGGGTATAGCTTTCTTT. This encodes CASSPAGQGIAFF.

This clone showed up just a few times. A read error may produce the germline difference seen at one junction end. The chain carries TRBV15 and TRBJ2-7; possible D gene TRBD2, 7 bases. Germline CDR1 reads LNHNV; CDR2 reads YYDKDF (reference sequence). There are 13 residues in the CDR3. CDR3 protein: CATSRDIGGRTHF. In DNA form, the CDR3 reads TGTGCCACCAGCAGAGATATCGGGGGGCGAACGCACTTC.

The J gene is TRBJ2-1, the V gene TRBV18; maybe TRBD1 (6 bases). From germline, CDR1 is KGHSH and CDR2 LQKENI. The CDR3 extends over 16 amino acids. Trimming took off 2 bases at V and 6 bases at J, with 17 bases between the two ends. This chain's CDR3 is CASSPGTRGIINEQFF. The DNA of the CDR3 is TGTGCCAGCTCACCAGGAACCAGGGGTATAATCAATGAGCAGTTCTTC.

The CDR3 DNA reads TGTGCCAGCAGTACTCAGGGGGTAGGCAATCAGCCCCAGCATTTT. Encoded protein: CASSTQGVGNQPQHF. J is TRBJ1-5 and V is TRBV13, with TRBD1 matching 7 bases. The germline gives CDR1 PRHDT, CDR2 FYEKMQ (reference sequence). This CDR3 contains 15 residues. V was pared by 6 bases and J by 2 bases, with 7 bases of the junction left unmatched. Full variable domain (remainder filled in from reference TRBV13 and TRBJ1-5): AAGVIQSPRHLIKEKRETATLKCYPIPRHDTVYWYQQGPGQDPQFLISFYEKMQSDKGSIPDRFSAQQFSDYHSELNMSSLELGDSALYFCASSTQGVGNQPQHFGDGTRLSIL.